This paragraph covers one T cell receptor (beta chain) sequence. This clonotype was found a few times. Its antigen remains unidentified. No qualities accompany the bases; no much larger clone lies one base away. The data belong to a study of T cells in Graves' hyperthyroidism and ophthalmopathy (dated by TCRdb to between 2019 and 2020). For the study in its entirety: Peripheral blood samples were taken at the time of initial diagnosis, prior to any treatment. After blood sampling, hyperthyroidism patients were treated with methimazole at a starting dose of 30 mg daily, and ophthalmopathy patients were treated with high-dose intravenous methylprednisolone. Thyroid tissue and blood T-cell repertoires from about six Graves' hyperthyroidism patients were also compared in the study. Prospective prediction of ophthalmopathy was tested in an independent validation cohort of fewer than 20 hyperthyroidism patients and 17 patients who later progressed to ophthalmopathy. To identify TCR V-J signatures that set the groups apart, the researchers used a discovery cohort of 100 patients, made up of 40 to 45 with Graves' ophthalmopathy and some 55 with stable Graves' hyperthyroidism. TCR Vbeta CDR3 sequencing of 135 peripheral blood samples (over 40 ophthalmopathy, about 75 hyperthyroidism and roughly 17 progressor patients) is reported in the paper. For training and testing, the 100 or so patients in the discovery cohort were randomly divided in a 7:3 ratio.

The TCR beta CDR3 regions were amplified from the RNA transcripts. The first round of RT-PCR for the TCR CDR3 was performed with the HTBI primer set and the Qiagen OneStep RT-PCR kit. Libraries were constructed in a second round of multiplex PCR, after which size selection and purification were performed. The libraries were sequenced on an Illumina HiSeq2000 using paired-end 100 bp reads. The authors' pipeline ran thus. SOAPnuke was used to process the raw data, with reads discarded if the reads contained adapters or uncalled bases, had a mean Phred below 15, or lacked an exact constant-primer or identifier match. COPE v1.2.5 was used to merge high-quality paired reads, and clonotypes were defined as unique nucleotide sequences. MiTCR v1.1 was used to align clonotypes to the IMGT TRBV, TRBD and TRBJ reference segments. Only V-J combinations with frequency above 0.0001, covering 99% to 99.2% of repertoires, were analysed. A TCS score was defined as the ratio between F50 (clonal expansion) and ExV (chaos), using BLOSUM62-based TCRdist between CDR3 peptides within each V-J. Welch's t-statistics and random forest reduced roughly 530 V-J features to 13, which were used in a naive Bayes classifier (R e1071). The similarity between thyroid and blood repertoires was quantified using the Morisita-Horn index. The public reads were run again by TCRdb, first through fastp at Q25 and then through MiXCR, and only productive beta chains were kept. Rows matching on CDR3 protein sequence are summarized as one entry with the most common DNA and genes. TCRdb, not the authors, supplied the V and J calls. The sample data list hundreds of thousands of distinct CDR3 sequences, and about 38% of these were observed just once. Clones ranked in the top ten supply roughly 8.3% of the sample.

What the authors observed across the whole study: Ophthalmopathy was separated from stable hyperthyroidism by a 13 V-J signature model, with over 85% sensitivity and roughly 84% specificity obtained in cross-validation and 80%/75% obtained in testing. Most expanded thyroid clonotypes (frequency above 0.001) were also detected in blood, a finding suggesting that blood repertoires may reflect thyroid immune responses. No statistical method was used to fix the sample size in advance, and group allocation was not hidden from the investigators. During validation, the model predicted progression to ophthalmopathy a median of roughly six months ahead of onset, with roughly 65% sensitivity and 72% to 80% specificity.

A patient counted as having stable Graves' hyperthyroidism if no progression to ophthalmopathy occurred over 18 months of follow-up. Hyperthyroidism patients were aged 18 to 65 years and newly diagnosed, with disease duration of less than 2 months. The study excluded patients with uncontrolled infections, other autoimmune diseases, pregnancy or lactation. Clinical symptoms, serum thyroxine and TRAb, thyroid ultrasound, and orbital computed tomography formed the basis for the diagnoses. Ficoll-Paque density gradient centrifugation was used to isolate PBMCs from about 9 ml of fresh peripheral blood. Total RNA was extracted using Trizol reagent, and RNA quality was assessed on an Agilent 2100 Bioanalyzer. Trimming removed 8 bases from V and 4 bases from J, leaving 9 bases between the germline ends. The CDR3, from cysteine to phenylalanine, totals 13 residues. The retained sequence is limited to the CDR3, 39 bases, with the frame set at the first base. The germline V gene provides CDR1 SGHTA and CDR2 FQGNSA.

This chain joins TRBV7-2 to TRBJ1-6; too little of a D gene remains to name it. The clonotype comes from a man aged 18 to 30 with Graves' hyperthyroidism. Sequencing was carried out using blood. The bases read TGTGCCAGCGTAGGCAATTATAATTCACCCCTCCACTTT. It codes for CASVGNYNSPLHF.